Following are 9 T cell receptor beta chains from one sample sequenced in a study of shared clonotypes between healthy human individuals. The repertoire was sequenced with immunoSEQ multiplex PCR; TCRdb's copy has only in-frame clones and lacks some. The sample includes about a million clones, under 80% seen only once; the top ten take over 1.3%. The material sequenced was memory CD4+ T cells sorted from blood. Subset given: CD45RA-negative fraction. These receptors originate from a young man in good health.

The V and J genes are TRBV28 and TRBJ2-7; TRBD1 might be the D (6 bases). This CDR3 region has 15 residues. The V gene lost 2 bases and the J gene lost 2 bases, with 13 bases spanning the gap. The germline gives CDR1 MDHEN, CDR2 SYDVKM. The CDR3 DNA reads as TGTGCCAGCAGTTTAGACCCGAGGGGGACCTACGAGCAGTACTTC. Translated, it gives CASSLDPRGTYEQYF.

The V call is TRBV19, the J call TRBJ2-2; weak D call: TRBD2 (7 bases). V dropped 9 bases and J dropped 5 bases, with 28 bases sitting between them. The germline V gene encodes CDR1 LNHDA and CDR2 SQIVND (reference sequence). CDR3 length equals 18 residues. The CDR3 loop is CASLATSLRGRWTGELFF. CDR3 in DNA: TGTGCCAGCCTCGCGACGTCGTTGCGGGGGCGTTGGACCGGGGAGCTGTTTTTT.

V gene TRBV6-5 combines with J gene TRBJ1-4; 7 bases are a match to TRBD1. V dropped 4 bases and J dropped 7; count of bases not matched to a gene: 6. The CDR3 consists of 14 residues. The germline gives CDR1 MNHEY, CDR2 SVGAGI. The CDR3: CASSLTGLGEKLFF. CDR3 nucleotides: TGTGCCAGCAGTTTGACAGGGCTGGGTGAAAAACTGTTTTTT.

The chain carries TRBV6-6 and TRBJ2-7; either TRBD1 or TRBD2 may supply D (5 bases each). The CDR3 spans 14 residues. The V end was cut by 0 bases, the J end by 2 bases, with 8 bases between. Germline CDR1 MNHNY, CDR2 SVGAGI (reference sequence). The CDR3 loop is CASSYSRDAYEQYF. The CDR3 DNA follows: TGTGCCAGCAGTTACTCCCGGGACGCCTACGAGCAGTACTTC.

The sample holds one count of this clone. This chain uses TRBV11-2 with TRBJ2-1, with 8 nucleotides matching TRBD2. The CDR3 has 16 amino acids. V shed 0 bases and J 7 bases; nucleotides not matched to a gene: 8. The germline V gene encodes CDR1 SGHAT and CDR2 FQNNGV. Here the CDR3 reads CASSLDGGGLGNEQFF. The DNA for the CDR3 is TGTGCCAGCAGCTTAGATGGCGGGGGGCTCGGGAATGAGCAGTTCTTC.

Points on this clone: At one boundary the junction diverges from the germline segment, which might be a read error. The CDR3 coding sequence is TGTGCTAGCAGCCCACAGGGGGCCATAGAGACCCAGTACTTC. This translates into CASSPQGAIETQYF. The V gene is TRBV7-7, the J gene TRBJ2-5; TRBD1 matches at 9 bases. CDR1 is SSHAT, CDR2 FNYEAQ, per germline (reference sequence). The CDR3 spans 14 residues.

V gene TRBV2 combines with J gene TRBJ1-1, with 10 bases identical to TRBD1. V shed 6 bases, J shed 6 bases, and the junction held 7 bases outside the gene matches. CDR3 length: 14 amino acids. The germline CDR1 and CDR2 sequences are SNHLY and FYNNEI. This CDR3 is CASRGTGEGAEAFF. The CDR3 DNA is TGTGCCAGCAGAGGGACAGGGGAGGGTGCTGAAGCTTTCTTT.

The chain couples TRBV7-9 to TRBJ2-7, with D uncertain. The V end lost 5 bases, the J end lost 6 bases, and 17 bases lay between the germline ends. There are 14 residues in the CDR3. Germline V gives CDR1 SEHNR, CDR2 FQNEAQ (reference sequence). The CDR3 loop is CASSLGAGPTEQYF. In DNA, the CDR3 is TGTGCCAGCAGCCTGGGCGCCGGGCCAACCGAGCAGTACTTC.

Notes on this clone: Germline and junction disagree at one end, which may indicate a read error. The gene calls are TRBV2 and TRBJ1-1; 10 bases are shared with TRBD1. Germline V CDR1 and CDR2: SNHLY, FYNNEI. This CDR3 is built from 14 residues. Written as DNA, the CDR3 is TGTGCCAGCAGCTTGACAGGGGGCGCGTCAGAAAGCCCATTT. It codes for CASSLTGGASESPF.